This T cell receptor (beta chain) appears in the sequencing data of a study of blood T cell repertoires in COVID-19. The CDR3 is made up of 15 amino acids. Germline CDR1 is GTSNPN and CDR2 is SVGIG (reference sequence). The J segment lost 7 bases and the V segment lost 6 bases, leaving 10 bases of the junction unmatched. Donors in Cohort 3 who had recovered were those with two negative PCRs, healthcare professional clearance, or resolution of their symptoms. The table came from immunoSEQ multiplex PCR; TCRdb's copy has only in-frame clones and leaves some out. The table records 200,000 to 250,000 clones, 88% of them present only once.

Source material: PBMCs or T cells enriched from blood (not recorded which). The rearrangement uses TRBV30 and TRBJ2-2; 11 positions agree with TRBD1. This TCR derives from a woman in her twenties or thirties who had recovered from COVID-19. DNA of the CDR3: TGTGCCTGCTACCTTGGACAGGGGGCGGTCGGGGAGCTGTTTTTT. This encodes CACYLGQGAVGELFF.